This TCR beta chain was captured in a study of blood T cells in healthy people across ages. A second roughly 7 to 12 cycle PCR used barcoded and J-beta primers. TCRdb re-called the 5' RACE reads with MiXCR, one entry per CDR3 protein. The sample records 1.5 million to 2 million distinct CDR3 sequences, approximately 28% being singletons. CDR1 and CDR2 (germline): MNHEY, SVGAGI. With V trimmed by 7 bases and J by 0 bases, 8 bases remained unmatched. The CDR3 has 15 residues. This clonotype turned up a few times. The chain has TRBV6-5 and TRBJ2-7; TRBD1 matches 8 bases. The sequence derives from a woman younger than 45 in good health. Material: blood. DNA of the CDR3: TGTGCCAGCACACCCCGGGACAGGAGCTCCTACGAGCAGTACTTC. As protein: CASTPRDRSSYEQYF.